These 32 T cell receptor beta chains came from one sample sequenced in a study of PD-L1 blockade in urothelial cancer (dated by TCRdb to 2016 to 2017). Library preparation employed the immunoSEQ multiplex PCR assay. TCRdb obtained this table from immuneACCESS and retained in-frame rearrangements with V and J assigned. These tables miss some clones; where compared with another copy, unresolved V genes account for less than half of the shortfall, and the remainder is unexplained. The sample profile shows 90,000 to 120,000 clones; around 85% of them were found once. The ten largest account for 2.4% of the sample. The sample in question was PBMCs, obtained around atezolizumab (anti-PD-L1) treatment. All receptors derive from a man aged 45-65 years with urothelial cancer.

The chain is built from TRBV19 and TRBJ2-5, with 7 bases fitting TRBD1. Germline V gives CDR1 LNHDA, CDR2 SQIVND (reference sequence). The CDR3 totals 14 residues. V trimming: 6 bases; J trimming: 2 bases; junction bases outside the gene matches: 6. The CDR3 sequence is CASSIKGQQETQYF. CDR3 bases: TGTGCCAGTAGCATAAAGGGACAGCAAGAGACCCAGTACTTC. Full variable domain (remainder filled in from reference TRBV19 and TRBJ2-5): DGGITQSPKYLFRKEGQNVTLSCEQNLNHDAMYWYRQDPGQGLRLIYYSQIVNDFQKGDIAEGYSVSREKKESFPLTVTSAQKNPTAFYLCASSIKGQQETQYFGPGTRLLVL.

CDR3 sequence reads: CASSWLAGGLNRTFYNEQFF. Written as DNA, the CDR3 is TGTGCCAGCAGTTGGTTAGCGGGAGGGCTCAACCGCACATTCTACAATGAGCAGTTCTTC. The V call is TRBV28, the J call TRBJ2-1, with 11 bases that match TRBD2. CDR1 and CDR2 (germline): MDHEN, SYDVKM. The V gene end was trimmed by 4 bases and the J gene end by 3 bases; junction bases not matched to a gene: 17. The CDR3 length is 20 residues.

The genes are TRBV6-5 and TRBJ2-1; D remains ambiguous. The CDR3 is 13 amino acids. Germline CDR1 MNHEY, CDR2 SVGAGI. The V end was cut by 3 bases, the J end by 9 bases, with 12 bases between. The CDR3 region has the DNA TGTGCCAGCAGTTATCTCCAGGTCACTGAGCAGTTCTTC. Its translation: CASSYLQVTEQFF.

This clone appeared a single time. V is TRBV15 and J is TRBJ2-2, with TRBD2 matching 12 bases. J gave up 9 bases and V 2 bases, and 7 bases lay outside the gene matches. Looked up from germline, CDR1 is LNHNV and CDR2 is YYDKDF (reference sequence). CDR3 length: 16 residues. The CDR3 DNA sequence: TGTGCCACCAGCAGATCCCGACTAGCGGGAGACCGGGAGCTGTTTTTT. Its protein is CATSRSRLAGDRELFF.

This sequence joins TRBV7-9 and TRBJ2-1; D unresolved. CDR3 size: 18 residues. V was trimmed by 1 base and J by 4 bases, leaving 20 bases between them. Germline CDR1 reads SEHNR; CDR2 reads FQNEAQ (reference sequence). CDR3 nucleotides: TGTGCCAGCAGCTTAGTGGCCCAGTCCCATTCAAAGTACAATGAGCAGTTCTTC. Its protein is CASSLVAQSHSKYNEQFF.

The J gene is TRBJ2-7, the V gene TRBV28; D gene uncertain. The CDR3 totals 14 residues. Germline CDR1 MDHEN, CDR2 SYDVKM. Trimming took off 10 bases at V and 6 bases at J, with 22 bases between the two ends. DNA of the CDR3: TGTGCCACCCTAGAGAGACGCACCGCTGGCGAGCAGTACTTC. Its protein product is CATLERRTAGEQYF.

V and J are TRBV7-3 and TRBJ2-3, with 11 bases identical to TRBD2. This CDR3 region has 19 residues. With 0 bases clipped from V and 0 bases from J, the junction kept 8 bases outside the gene matches. Germline values: CDR1 SGHTA, CDR2 FQGTGA. Written as DNA, the CDR3 is TGTGCCAGCAGCTTAACTAGCGGGAGGGCCAAACGGAGCACAGATACGCAGTATTTT. Its protein product is CASSLTSGRAKRSTDTQYF.

The rearrangement links TRBV5-1 to TRBJ2-2; TRBD2 is a possible D gene (6 bases). The CDR3 runs to 14 residues. V dropped 4 bases and J dropped 5 bases, with 12 bases sitting between them. Per the germline V gene, CDR1 is SGHRS and CDR2 is YFSETQ. The CDR3 here is CASSPATSTGELFF. DNA of the CDR3: TGCGCCAGCAGCCCCGCGACTAGTACCGGGGAGCTGTTTTTT. The variable domain in full, completed from reference TRBV5-1 and TRBJ2-2, reads KAGVTQTPRYLIKTRGQQVTLSCSPISGHRSVSWYQQTPGQGLQFLFEYFSETQRNKGNFPGRFSGRQFSNSRSEMNVSTLELGDSALYLCASSPATSTGELFFGEGSRLTVL.

V gene TRBV28 combines with J gene TRBJ2-7; 8 nucleotides agree with TRBD1. The germline CDR1 and CDR2 sequences are MDHEN and SYDVKM. CDR3 length: 13 amino acids. The ends lost 7 bases at V and 3 bases at J; junction bases unmatched: 5. The CDR3 coding sequence is TGTGCCAGCAACCGACAGGGGAGCTACGAGCAGTACTTC. Its translation is CASNRQGSYEQYF. Complete variable domain (other parts from reference TRBV28 and TRBJ2-7): DVKVTQSSRYLVKRTGEKVFLECVQDMDHENMFWYRQDPGLGLRLIYFSYDVKMKEKGDIPEGYSVSREKKERFSLILESASTNQTSMYLCASNRQGSYEQYFGPGTRLTVT.

The chain recombines TRBV27 with TRBJ2-7; 12 bases line up with TRBD1. The CDR3 has 14 amino acids. Germline-derived CDR1 and CDR2 are MNHEY and SMNVEV (reference sequence). The ends lost 6 bases at V and 2 bases at J; junction bases unmatched: 2. The CDR3 loop reads CASRRDRGPYEQYF. The CDR3 DNA is TGTGCCAGCAGGAGGGACAGGGGGCCCTACGAGCAGTACTTC.

The chain has TRBV19 and TRBJ2-7; 11 bases are a match to TRBD2. Germline V gene sequence: CDR1 LNHDA, CDR2 SQIVND (reference sequence). Unmatched junction bases numbered 9, after V lost 5 bases and J lost 6 bases. CDR3 size: 15 residues. DNA of the CDR3: TGTGCCAGTAGTGTAAGTCTAGCGGGAGGAGGCGAGCAGTACTTC. This encodes CASSVSLAGGGEQYF.

The gene calls are TRBV19 and TRBJ2-1; 10 bases align to TRBD2. The CDR3 loop spans 16 amino acids. With V trimmed by 4 bases and J by 0 bases, 3 bases remained unmatched. Germline lookup yields CDR1 LNHDA and CDR2 SQIVND (reference sequence). The CDR3: CASSTPSGGSYNEQFF. CDR3 in DNA: TGTGCCAGTAGTACCCCTAGCGGGGGCTCCTACAATGAGCAGTTCTTC.

This clone came up a few times. The chain joins TRBV7-3 to TRBJ1-1; D not certain. CDR3 size: 16 residues. V was shortened by 1 base and J by 0 bases, with 12 bases between the two germline ends. Per germline, CDR1 SGHTA and CDR2 FQGTGA. The CDR3 DNA is TGTGCCAGCAGCTTAAGCGGGCCGACCATGAACACTGAAGCTTTCTTT. Amino acids: CASSLSGPTMNTEAFF.

In this sample, this clone turned up a few times. The rearrangement links TRBV5-6 to TRBJ2-3; D not resolved. CDR1 is SGHDT and CDR2 is YYEEEE in the germline V gene. The CDR3 sequence is 16 residues long. V was shortened by 9 bases and J by 4 bases, with 24 bases between the two germline ends. The CDR3 protein is CATSLLPTFSPDTQYF. The DNA of the CDR3 is TGTGCCACCTCGCTTCTCCCCACATTCAGTCCAGATACGCAGTATTTT.

Note on this clone: Other DNA sequences within the sample encode an identical CDR3. The chain couples TRBV6-5 to TRBJ1-2; perhaps TRBD1 as D (5 bases). CDR3 length: 12 amino acids. The germline gives CDR1 MNHEY, CDR2 SVGAGI. Trimming removed 5 bases at V and 8 bases at J, with 12 bases between. The CDR3 protein is CASSGGGRGYTF. The CDR3 DNA sequence: TGTGCCAGCAGTGGGGGAGGTCGGGGCTACACCTTC.

The chain joins TRBV29-1 to TRBJ2-7, with a possible D match to TRBD1 (5 bases). Trimming cost V 8 bases and J 1 base, with 12 bases left between them. Looked up from germline, CDR1 is SQVTM and CDR2 is ANQGSEA. The CDR3 runs to 12 residues. The CDR3, as DNA: TGCAGCTCTCGGACATCTTCCTACGAGCAGTACTTC. It encodes CSSRTSSYEQYF.

J is TRBJ2-3 and V is TRBV6-1, with TRBD2 matching over 7 bases. CDR1 MNHNS and CDR2 SASEGT come from the germline V gene. The CDR3 loop spans 16 amino acids. The junction had 12 bases not matched to a gene; V was cut back by 4 bases and J by 5 bases. Written as DNA, the CDR3 is TGTGCCAGCAGTGCGGTGGCGGGAGTGGTTAAAGATACGCAGTATTTT. It is translated as CASSAVAGVVKDTQYF.

This sequence joins TRBV10-1 and TRBJ2-2; tentative D call: TRBD2 (6 bases). There are 13 residues in the CDR3. Germline V gene sequence: CDR1 WNHNN, CDR2 SYGVQD (reference sequence). Trimming took off 4 bases at V and 4 bases at J, with 7 bases between the two ends. CDR3 nucleotide sequence: TGCGCCAGCAGTGCTAGCGCCACCGGGGAGCTGTTTTTT. Protein sequence: CASSASATGELFF.

The chain has TRBV15 and TRBJ2-6; 11 bases are a match to TRBD1. This CDR3 comprises 18 residues. The J segment lost 3 bases and the V segment lost 0 bases, leaving 4 bases of the junction unmatched. CDR1 is LNHNV and CDR2 is YYDKDF in the germline V gene (reference sequence). CDR3 protein: CATSRDRTGGFGANVLTF. CDR3 nucleotide sequence: TGTGCCACCAGCAGAGATCGGACAGGGGGCTTTGGGGCCAACGTCCTGACTTTC. Full variable domain (outside the CDR3, taken from reference TRBV15 and TRBJ2-6): DAMVIQNPRYQVTQFGKPVTLSCSQTLNHNVMYWYQQKSSQAPKLLFHYYDKDFNNEADTPDNFQSRRPNTSFCFLDIRSPGLGDTAMYLCATSRDRTGGFGANVLTFGAGSRLTVL.

The chain combines TRBV7-9 with TRBJ2-5; perhaps TRBD1 as D (6 bases). The CDR3 covers 15 residues. V was pared by 4 bases and J by 2 bases, with 14 bases between. Germline CDR1 and CDR2: SEHNR and FQNEAQ (reference sequence). The chain's CDR3 is CASSSGLGAQETQYF. The CDR3, as DNA: TGTGCCAGCAGCTCGGGTCTGGGGGCTCAAGAGACCCAGTACTTC.

V is TRBV9 and J is TRBJ2-3; 9 bases line up with TRBD2. This CDR3 is built from 15 residues. Germline lookup yields CDR1 SGDLS and CDR2 YYNGEE. Trimming cost V 0 bases and J 7 bases; bases outside gene matches: 6. The CDR3 DNA reads as TGTGCCAGCAGCGTAGTAGCGGGAGAACGAAATACGCAGTATTTT. Translating it yields CASSVVAGERNTQYF.

This chain joins TRBV4-1 and TRBJ2-7; D might be TRBD2 (6 bases). Germline-derived CDR1 and CDR2 are MGHRA and YSYEKL. CDR3 length: 13 amino acids. The V gene lost 1 base and the J gene lost 6 bases, with 10 bases spanning the gap. CDR3 nucleotide sequence: TGCGCCAGCAGCCAAGGGAGGGGTGCCGAGCAGTACTTC. Amino acid sequence: CASSQGRGAEQYF.

This clone was seen only a few times. The genes are TRBV7-8 and TRBJ2-1; 11 bases match TRBD2. Losses at the gene ends were 4 bases for V and 7 bases for J; bases not matched to a gene: 9. CDR1 is SGHVS, CDR2 FQNEAQ, per germline. The CDR3 contains 16 residues. CDR3 nucleotides: TGTGCCAGCAGCTCCACTCTAGCGGGAGGCCGGAATGAGCAGTTCTTC. This translates into CASSSTLAGGRNEQFF.

The chain combines TRBV18 with TRBJ1-2, with 10 bases fitting TRBD1. CDR1 and CDR2 (germline): KGHSH, LQKENI. The CDR3 contains 17 residues. The junction had 16 bases not matched to a gene; V was cut back by 6 bases and J by 6 bases. The CDR3 spells CASSLFGTGDMSNGYTF. The CDR3 DNA is TGTGCCAGCTCTCTTTTCGGGACAGGGGATATGTCGAATGGCTACACCTTC.

The chain combines TRBV19 with TRBJ2-7, with 9 positions matching TRBD2. Germline V gives CDR1 LNHDA, CDR2 SQIVND (reference sequence). V shed 11 bases, J shed 0 bases, and the junction held 2 bases outside the gene matches. The CDR3 runs 12 residues. As DNA, the CDR3 is TGTGCCGTAGCGGGAGACTCCTACGAGCAGTACTTC. Its translation is CAVAGDSYEQYF.

The chain carries TRBV7-2 and TRBJ2-2; 9 nucleotides line up with TRBD2. CDR3 length equals 17 residues. Germline-derived CDR1 and CDR2 are SGHTA and FQGNSA. Trimming took 4 bases from V and 4 from J; bases not matched to a gene: 10. DNA of the CDR3: TGTGCCAGCAGCTCTAGCGGGACCCTCCGAGGCACCGGGGAGCTGTTTTTT. Protein sequence: CASSSSGTLRGTGELFF.

The V gene is TRBV5-8, the J gene TRBJ1-5, with D possibly matching TRBD1 (5 bases). V was trimmed by 1 base and J by 7 bases, leaving 12 bases between them. This CDR3 comprises 14 residues. Germline values: CDR1 SGHTS, CDR2 YDEGEE. This chain's CDR3 is CASSLFGGRQPQHF. The CDR3 nucleotides read TGTGCCAGCAGCTTGTTCGGGGGAAGGCAGCCCCAGCATTTT.

The chain joins TRBV5-1 to TRBJ2-3, with 10 bases aligning to TRBD2. V dropped 0 bases and J dropped 4; count of bases not matched to a gene: 5. The germline V gene encodes CDR1 SGHRS and CDR2 YFSETQ. The CDR3 runs to 16 residues. The chain's CDR3 is CASSLASGGPADTQYF. The CDR3 region has the DNA TGCGCCAGCAGCTTGGCTAGCGGGGGACCGGCAGATACGCAGTATTTT.

This chain links TRBV15 with TRBJ2-7; 9 bases align to TRBD1. Germline V CDR1 and CDR2: LNHNV, YYDKDF (reference sequence). The CDR3 contains 14 residues. V gave up 3 bases and J gave up 6 bases; unmatched junction bases: 6. The CDR3 DNA sequence: TGTGCCACCAGCAGGGACAGGGGACTGGTCGAGCAGTACTTC. This sequence encodes CATSRDRGLVEQYF.

The chain combines TRBV5-1 with TRBJ2-2; 10 bases line up with TRBD2. Germline V gene data show CDR1 as SGHRS and CDR2 as YFSETQ. Trimming at V came to 4 bases and at J to 4 bases, leaving 10 bases not matched to a gene. CDR3 length: 17 amino acids. The CDR3 protein is CASSILTSGIGTGELFF. The CDR3 region has the DNA TGCGCCAGCAGCATCTTAACTAGCGGGATCGGCACCGGGGAGCTGTTTTTT.

The V call is TRBV18, the J call TRBJ1-1; 7 positions match TRBD1. The CDR3 has 16 amino acids. V trimming: 3 bases; J trimming: 11 bases; junction bases outside the gene matches: 18. Germline assignment: CDR1 KGHSH and CDR2 LQKENI. CDR3 sequence: CASSPGAHRGLVEAFF. The CDR3 nucleotides are TGTGCCAGCTCACCGGGGGCCCACAGGGGCTTAGTCGAGGCTTTCTTT.

For the CDR3, the DNA is TGCGCCAGCAGCCTGCGGGAGTTCACAGATACGCAGTATTTT. It codes for CASSLREFTDTQYF. This sequence joins TRBV4-1 and TRBJ2-3; TRBD2 matches 7 bases. V trimming: 4 bases; J trimming: 2 bases; junction bases outside the gene matches: 3. From germline, CDR1 is MGHRA and CDR2 YSYEKL. This CDR3 contains 14 residues.